Listed below are T cell receptor beta chains from one sample, sequenced in a study of cytomegalovirus exposure and HLA in healthy donors. Assay used: immunoSEQ multiplex PCR; TCRdb lists only in-frame clones, some missing. The sample shows tens of thousands of clones, roughly 96% of them seen only once. The sequenced sample was PBMCs. The receptors were gathered from a woman under 30 in good health and CMV-seronegative. The CDR3 runs from the conserved cysteine through the conserved F or W. A D gene is named only where the DNA matches it firmly. Some rows have no size entry. The others give once, few or many, or a class for an expanded clone.

v_call,j_call,d_call,cdr3_length,clone_size,cdr3_aa,cdr3_nt
TRBV5-1,TRBJ2-7,TRBD1,15,once,CASSLGQGSRYEQYF,TGCGCCAGCAGCCTAGGACAGGGATCCCGTTACGAGCAGTACTTC
TRBV6-1,TRBJ1-1,-,14,-,CASSESDRSTEAFF,TGTGCCAGCAGTGAATCAGACAGGAGCACTGAAGCTTTCTTT
TRBV14,TRBJ1-4,-,15,-,CASNQPPGGPLGVFF,TGTGCCAGCAACCAGCCCCCGGGGGGCCCACTGGGGGTGTTTTTT
TRBV7-9,TRBJ2-3,-,14,-,CASSSRLSTDTQYF,TGTGCCAGCAGCTCCAGGCTTTCCACAGATACGCAGTATTTT
TRBV19,TRBJ1-2,TRBD1,14,-,CASSMGQANYGYTF,TGTGCCAGTAGTATGGGACAGGCTAACTATGGCTACACCTTC
TRBV7-7,TRBJ2-1,-,13,-,CASSVGDFNEQFF,TGTGCCAGCAGCGTCGGAGATTTCAATGAGCAGTTCTTC
TRBV5-1,TRBJ2-7,TRBD2,17,-,CASSPGLAGGQKYEQYF,TGCGCCAGCAGCCCGGGACTAGCGGGAGGGCAAAAATACGAGCAGTACTTC
TRBV14,TRBJ1-2,-,16,-,CASSPKGTLANYGYTF,TGTGCCAGCAGCCCCAAGGGGACTCTCGCTAACTATGGCTACACCTTC
TRBV5-4,TRBJ1-4,TRBD1,14,-,CASSSGQLNEKLFF,TGTGCCAGCAGCTCGGGACAGCTTAATGAAAAACTGTTTTTT
TRBV7-2,TRBJ1-1,-,12,-,CASSLGGPKAFF,TGTGCCAGCAGCTTAGGGGGCCCAAAAGCTTTCTTT
TRBV15,TRBJ2-7,TRBD1,16,once,CATSSGGTGSWREQYF,TGTGCCACCAGCAGCGGGGGGACAGGGAGTTGGCGGGAGCAGTACTTC
TRBV2,TRBJ1-2,-,14,-,CASSAPLEVYGYTF,TGTGCCAGCAGTGCCCCGCTGGAGGTCTATGGCTACACCTTC
TRBV27,TRBJ2-7,-,13,-,CASSLGEAREQYF,TGTGCCAGCAGTTTAGGGGAGGCTCGCGAGCAGTACTTC
TRBV28,TRBJ1-4,TRBD1,16,-,CASSLWDRVGDEKLFF,TGTGCCAGCAGTTTATGGGACAGGGTAGGGGATGAAAAACTGTTTTTT
TRBV2,TRBJ2-3,TRBD2,15,-,CASSLLAGEGDTQYF,TGTGCCAGCAGCCTACTAGCGGGAGAGGGGGATACGCAGTATTTT
TRBV11-3,TRBJ2-1,TRBD2,15,-,CASSQTSGSGDEQFF,TGTGCCAGCAGCCAGACTAGCGGGAGTGGTGATGAGCAGTTCTTC
TRBV29-1,TRBJ1-5,TRBD1,14,-,CSVATGTSNQPQHF,TGCAGCGTCGCGACAGGGACCTCCAATCAGCCCCAGCATTTT
TRBV21-1,TRBJ2-2,-,16,-,CASSKGRGKYTGELFF,TGTGCCAGCAGCAAGGGGCGGGGTAAGTACACCGGGGAGCTGTTTTTT
TRBV28,TRBJ2-7,-,12,-,CASRGQVLEQYF,TGTGCCAGCAGGGGCCAGGTACTCGAGCAGTACTTC
TRBV27,TRBJ2-1,-,13,-,CASSFPARNEQFF,TGTGCCAGCAGTTTCCCCGCGCGCAATGAGCAGTTCTTC
TRBV5-6,TRBJ2-5,-,14,-,CASSIAPSGETQYF,TGTGCCAGCAGCATAGCGCCCTCGGGAGAGACCCAGTACTTC
TRBV6-5,TRBJ1-2,-,13,once,CASSMDKTYGYTF,TGTGCCAGCAGTATGGACAAGACCTATGGCTACACCTTC
TRBV20-1,TRBJ2-1,-,11,-,CSARGRNEQFF,TGCAGTGCTAGAGGTAGAAATGAGCAGTTCTTC
TRBV9,TRBJ1-1,-,14,-,CASSVVAGNTEAFF,TGTGCCAGCAGCGTAGTGGCAGGGAACACTGAAGCTTTCTTT
TRBV7-9,TRBJ1-6,-,14,-,CASSLHTVNSPLHF,TGTGCCAGCAGCTTACACACAGTTAATTCACCCCTCCACTTT
TRBV7-2,TRBJ2-7,TRBD1,14,-,CASSRTGGSYEQYF,TGTGCCAGCAGCCGGACAGGGGGCTCCTACGAGCAGTACTTC
TRBV6-5,TRBJ2-7,-,14,-,CASSYAAQSYEQYF,TGTGCCAGCAGTTACGCTGCTCAGTCCTACGAGCAGTACTTC
TRBV10-1,TRBJ2-3,-,12,-,CASSRYGDTQYF,TGCGCCAGCAGTCGTTACGGTGATACGCAGTATTTT
TRBV27,TRBJ2-7,TRBD1,17,-,CASSLFAVGQESLTQYF,TGTGCCAGCAGTTTATTCGCGGTTGGACAGGAGAGCCTCACGCAGTACTTC
TRBV4-1,TRBJ1-5,TRBD1,14,once,CASSLQGAGQPQHF,TGCGCCAGCAGCCTGCAGGGGGCGGGTCAGCCCCAGCATTTT
TRBV5-1,TRBJ2-1,TRBD2,16,-,CASSSSGSRSYNEQFF,TGCGCCAGCAGCTCTAGCGGGAGTAGGTCCTACAATGAGCAGTTCTTC
TRBV11-2,TRBJ1-2,TRBD1,13,-,CASSSGQRYGYTF,TGTGCCAGCAGCTCGGGACAGCGCTATGGCTACACCTTC
TRBV28,TRBJ2-2,-,16,once,CASSLSQGWWTGELFF,TGTGCCAGCAGTTTATCCCAGGGTTGGTGGACCGGGGAGCTGTTTTTT
TRBV5-1,TRBJ1-5,-,13,-,CASSEQGVQPQHF,TGCGCCAGCAGCGAACAGGGAGTTCAGCCCCAGCATTTT